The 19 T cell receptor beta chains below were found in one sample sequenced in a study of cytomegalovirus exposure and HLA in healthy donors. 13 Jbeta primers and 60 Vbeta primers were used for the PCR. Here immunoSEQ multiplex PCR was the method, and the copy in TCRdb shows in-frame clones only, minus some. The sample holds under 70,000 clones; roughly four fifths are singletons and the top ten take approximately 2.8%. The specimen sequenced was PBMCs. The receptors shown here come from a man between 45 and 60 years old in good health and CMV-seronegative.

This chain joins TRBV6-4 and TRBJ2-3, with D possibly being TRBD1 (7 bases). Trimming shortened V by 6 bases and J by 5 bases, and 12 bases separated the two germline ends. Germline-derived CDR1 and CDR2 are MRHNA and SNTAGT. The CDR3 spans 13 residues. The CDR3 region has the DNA TGTGCCAGCAGCCTCAGGGGGGAAGATACGCAGTATTTT. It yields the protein CASSLRGEDTQYF.

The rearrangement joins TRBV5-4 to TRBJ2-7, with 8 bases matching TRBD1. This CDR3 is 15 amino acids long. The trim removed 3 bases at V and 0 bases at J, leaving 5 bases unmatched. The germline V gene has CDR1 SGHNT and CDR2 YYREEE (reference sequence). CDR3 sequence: CASSSRQGSSYEQYF. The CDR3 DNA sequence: TGTGCCAGCAGCTCCCGACAGGGGTCCTCCTACGAGCAGTACTTC. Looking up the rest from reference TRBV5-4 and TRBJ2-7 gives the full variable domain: ETGVTQSPTHLIKTRGQQVTLRCSSQSGHNTVSWYQQALGQGPQFIFQYYREEENGRGNFPPRFSGLQFPNYSSELNVNALELDDSALYLCASSSRQGSSYEQYFGPGTRLTVT.

The CDR3 sequence: CASSLRQGGEKLFF. CDR3 nucleotide sequence: TGTGCCAGCAGCCTACGACAGGGGGGAGAAAAACTGTTTTTT. The rearrangement links TRBV7-2 to TRBJ1-4, with 9 nucleotides matching TRBD1. The CDR3 runs 14 residues. With 5 bases clipped from V and 8 bases from J, the junction kept 6 bases outside the gene matches. Germline V gives CDR1 SGHTA, CDR2 FQGNSA.

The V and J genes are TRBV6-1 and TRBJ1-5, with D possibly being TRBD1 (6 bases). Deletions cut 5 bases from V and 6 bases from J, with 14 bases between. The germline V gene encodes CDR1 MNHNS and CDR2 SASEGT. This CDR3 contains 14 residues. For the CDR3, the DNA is TGTGCCAGCAGTACTCGGGACACCGGTCAGCCCCAGCATTTT. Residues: CASSTRDTGQPQHF.

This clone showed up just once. The CDR3 protein is CASSSPLAGDSGNTIYF. As DNA, the CDR3 is TGCGCCAGCAGCTCCCCCTTGGCCGGAGACTCTGGAAACACCATATATTTT. V usage is TRBV5-1 and J usage is TRBJ1-3; no clear D. The CDR3 extends over 17 amino acids. Germline CDR1 is SGHRS and CDR2 is YFSETQ. V lost 3 bases to trimming and J lost 0 bases, with 16 bases between them.

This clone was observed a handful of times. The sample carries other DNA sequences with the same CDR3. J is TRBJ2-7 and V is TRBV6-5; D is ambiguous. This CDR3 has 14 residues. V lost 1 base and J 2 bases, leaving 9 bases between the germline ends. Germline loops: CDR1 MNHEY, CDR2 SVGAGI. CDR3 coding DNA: TGTGCCAGCAGTTACTACCTAGGAACCTACGAGCAGTACTTC. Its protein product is CASSYYLGTYEQYF.

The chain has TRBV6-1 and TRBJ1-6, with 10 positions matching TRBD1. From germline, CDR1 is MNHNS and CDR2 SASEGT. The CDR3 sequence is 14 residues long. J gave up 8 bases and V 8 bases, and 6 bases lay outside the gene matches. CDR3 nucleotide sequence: TGTGCCAGCCGACTGACAGGGGGCGATTCACCCCTCCACTTT. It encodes CASRLTGGDSPLHF.

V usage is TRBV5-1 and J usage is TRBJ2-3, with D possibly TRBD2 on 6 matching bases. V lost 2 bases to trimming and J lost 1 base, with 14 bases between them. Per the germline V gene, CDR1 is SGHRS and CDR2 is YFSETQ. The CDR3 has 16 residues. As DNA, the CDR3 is TGCGCCAGCAGCTTAGAAGGGCGCGGGGGCACAGATACGCAGTATTTT. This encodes CASSLEGRGGTDTQYF.

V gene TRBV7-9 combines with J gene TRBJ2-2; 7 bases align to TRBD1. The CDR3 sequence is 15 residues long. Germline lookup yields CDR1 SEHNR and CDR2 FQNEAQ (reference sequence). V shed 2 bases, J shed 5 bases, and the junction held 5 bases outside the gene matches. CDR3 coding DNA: TGTGCCAGCAGCTTACTCGGACAGGTGACCGGGGAGCTGTTTTTT. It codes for CASSLLGQVTGELFF. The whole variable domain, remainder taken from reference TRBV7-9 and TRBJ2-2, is DTGVSQNPRHKITKRGQNVTFRCDPISEHNRLYWYRQTLGQGPEFLTYFQNEAQLEKSRLLSDRFSAERPKGSFSTLEIQRTEQGDSAMYLCASSLLGQVTGELFFGEGSRLTVL.

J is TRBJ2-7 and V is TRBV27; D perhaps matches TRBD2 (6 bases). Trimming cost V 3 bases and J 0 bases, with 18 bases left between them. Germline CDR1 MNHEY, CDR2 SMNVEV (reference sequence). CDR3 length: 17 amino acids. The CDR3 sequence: CASSFRLASDRSYEQYF. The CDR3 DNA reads TGTGCCAGCAGTTTCCGCCTAGCGAGTGATCGCTCCTACGAGCAGTACTTC.

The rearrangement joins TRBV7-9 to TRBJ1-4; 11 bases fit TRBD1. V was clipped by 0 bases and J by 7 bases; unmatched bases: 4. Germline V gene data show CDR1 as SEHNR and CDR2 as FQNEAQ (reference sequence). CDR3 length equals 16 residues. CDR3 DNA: TGTGCCAGCAGCTTAGCGGCCGGGACAGGGGGTGAAAAACTGTTTTTT. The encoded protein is CASSLAAGTGGEKLFF.

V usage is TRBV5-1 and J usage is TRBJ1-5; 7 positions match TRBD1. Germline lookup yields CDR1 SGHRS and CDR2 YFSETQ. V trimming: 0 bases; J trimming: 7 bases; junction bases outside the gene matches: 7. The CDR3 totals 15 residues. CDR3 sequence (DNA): TGCGCCAGCAGCTTGGCCCCAGGGGGAATGCAGCCCCAGCATTTT. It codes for CASSLAPGGMQPQHF. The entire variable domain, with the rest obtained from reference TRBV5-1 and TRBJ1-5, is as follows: KAGVTQTPRYLIKTRGQQVTLSCSPISGHRSVSWYQQTPGQGLQFLFEYFSETQRNKGNFPGRFSGRQFSNSRSEMNVSTLELGDSALYLCASSLAPGGMQPQHFGDGTRLSIL.

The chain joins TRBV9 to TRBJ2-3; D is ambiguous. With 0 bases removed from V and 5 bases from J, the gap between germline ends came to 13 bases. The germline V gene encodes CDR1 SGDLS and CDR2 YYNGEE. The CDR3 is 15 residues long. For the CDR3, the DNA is TGTGCCAGCAGCGTAGGGCTCAACGCCATAGATACGCAGTATTTT. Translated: CASSVGLNAIDTQYF.

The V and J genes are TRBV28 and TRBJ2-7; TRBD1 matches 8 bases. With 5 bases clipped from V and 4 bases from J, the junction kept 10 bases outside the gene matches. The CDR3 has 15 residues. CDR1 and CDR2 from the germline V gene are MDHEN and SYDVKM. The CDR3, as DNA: TGTGCCAGCAGTCCGAGAGGCAGGGGGCCGTACGAGCAGTACTTC. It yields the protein CASSPRGRGPYEQYF.

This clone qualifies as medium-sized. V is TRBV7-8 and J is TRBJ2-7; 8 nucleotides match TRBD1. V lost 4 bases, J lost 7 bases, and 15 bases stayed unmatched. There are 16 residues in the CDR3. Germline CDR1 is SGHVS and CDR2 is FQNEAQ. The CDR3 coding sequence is TGTGCCAGCAGCTCTCCTCGGGACAGGACCATGATTGAGCAGTACTTC. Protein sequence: CASSSPRDRTMIEQYF.

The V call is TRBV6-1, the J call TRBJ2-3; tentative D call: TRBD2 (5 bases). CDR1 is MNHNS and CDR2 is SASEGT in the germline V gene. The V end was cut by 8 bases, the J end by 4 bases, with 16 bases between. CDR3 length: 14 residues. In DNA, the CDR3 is TGTGCCAGCGGAGGAAGGGTTACCCCAGATACGCAGTATTTT. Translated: CASGGRVTPDTQYF.

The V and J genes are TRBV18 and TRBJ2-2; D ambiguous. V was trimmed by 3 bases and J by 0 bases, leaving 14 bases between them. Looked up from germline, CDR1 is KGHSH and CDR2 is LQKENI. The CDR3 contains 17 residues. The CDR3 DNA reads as TGTGCCAGCTCACCTCGGCAGGTCGACCCGAACACCGGGGAGCTGTTTTTT. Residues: CASSPRQVDPNTGELFF. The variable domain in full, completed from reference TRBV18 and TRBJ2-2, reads NAGVMQNPRHLVRRRGQEARLRCSPMKGHSHVYWYRQLPEEGLKFMVYLQKENIIDESGMPKERFSAEFPKEGPSILRIQQVVRGDSAAYFCASSPRQVDPNTGELFFGEGSRLTVL.

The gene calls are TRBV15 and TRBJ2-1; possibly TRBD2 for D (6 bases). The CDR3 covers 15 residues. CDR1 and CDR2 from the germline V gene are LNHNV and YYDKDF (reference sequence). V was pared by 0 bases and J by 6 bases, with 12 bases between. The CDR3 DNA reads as TGTGCCACCAGCAGAGATCGTGGGGGGAGCAATGAGCAGTTCTTC. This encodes CATSRDRGGSNEQFF.

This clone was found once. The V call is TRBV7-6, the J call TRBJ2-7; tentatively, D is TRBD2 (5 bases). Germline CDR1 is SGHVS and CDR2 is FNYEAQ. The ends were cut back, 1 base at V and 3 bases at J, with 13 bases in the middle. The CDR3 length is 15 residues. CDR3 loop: CASSLGPNGNYEQYF. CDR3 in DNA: TGTGCCAGCAGCTTAGGACCCAACGGGAACTACGAGCAGTACTTC.